This is a list of T cell receptor beta chains from one sample in a study of blood T cell repertoires in COVID-19. The repertoire was sequenced with immunoSEQ multiplex PCR; TCRdb's copy has only in-frame clones and lacks some. The sample comprises some 70,000 clones, approximately 85% of which are singletons, and roughly 40% rests with the top ten. Sequencing was carried out using peripheral blood. The origin of the receptors is a woman aged 55-70 years with COVID-19, enrolled during active disease. The conserved cysteine and the conserved F or W are not part of the CDR3 here. Each record gives: V gene, clone size, J gene, CDR3 protein. Clone size appears in some rows only: once, few, many, or a class for an expanded clone.

V gene: TRBV24-1; clone size: NA; J gene: TRBJ2-1; CDR3 protein: ASSGQANEQF
V gene: TRBV30; clone size: NA; J gene: TRBJ1-2; CDR3 protein: AWSQTNYGYT
V gene: TRBV7-9; clone size: NA; J gene: TRBJ1-2; CDR3 protein: ASSLFVSYGYT
V gene: TRBV6-5; clone size: once; J gene: TRBJ1-2; CDR3 protein: ASRDRGRWEGYT
V gene: TRBV30; clone size: NA; J gene: TRBJ1-5; CDR3 protein: AWSLQEREPQH
V gene: TRBV24-1; clone size: NA; J gene: TRBJ2-2; CDR3 protein: ATSEIAGDTGELF
V gene: TRBV14; clone size: NA; J gene: TRBJ1-1; CDR3 protein: ASSLQGATEAF
V gene: TRBV7-9; clone size: NA; J gene: TRBJ1-2; CDR3 protein: ASSSGTGAYGYT
V gene: TRBV4-3; clone size: NA; J gene: TRBJ2-5; CDR3 protein: ASSQNQGYQETQY
V gene: TRBV7-6; clone size: NA; J gene: TRBJ1-1; CDR3 protein: ASSFGTGRRTEAF
V gene: TRBV6-2/TRBV6-3; clone size: NA; J gene: TRBJ1-1; CDR3 protein: ASSYFGGEAF
V gene: TRBV5-1; clone size: NA; J gene: TRBJ1-2; CDR3 protein: ASSGGQPWGYT
V gene: TRBV11-2; clone size: NA; J gene: TRBJ1-2; CDR3 protein: ASSKDRANGYT
V gene: TRBV7-2; clone size: once; J gene: TRBJ1-1; CDR3 protein: ASSLSGGGVVNTEAF
V gene: TRBV5-4; clone size: few; J gene: TRBJ1-2; CDR3 protein: ASSLDSNYGYT
V gene: TRBV11-2; clone size: NA; J gene: TRBJ1-2; CDR3 protein: ASSLDRTGGYT
V gene: TRBV29-1; clone size: NA; J gene: TRBJ2-3; CDR3 protein: SVGLTSGVTDTQY
V gene: TRBV11-3; clone size: few; J gene: TRBJ1-1; CDR3 protein: ASSRRGLEAF
V gene: TRBV6-5; clone size: NA; J gene: TRBJ1-3; CDR3 protein: ASSYYGGNTIY
V gene: TRBV3-1/TRBV3-2; clone size: NA; J gene: TRBJ1-3; CDR3 protein: ASSQDRRGRRSGNTIY
V gene: TRBV30; clone size: NA; J gene: TRBJ1-1; CDR3 protein: AWSVTEAEAF
V gene: TRBV7-2; clone size: once; J gene: TRBJ2-2; CDR3 protein: ASSLAGLAVPNTGELF
V gene: TRBV10-3; clone size: once; J gene: TRBJ2-1; CDR3 protein: ATSPRLRSYNEQF
V gene: TRBV7-8; clone size: NA; J gene: TRBJ2-3; CDR3 protein: ASLPWRYRGTTDTQY
V gene: TRBV3-1/TRBV3-2; clone size: NA; J gene: TRBJ1-5; CDR3 protein: ASSQQGYQPQH
V gene: TRBV28; clone size: NA; J gene: TRBJ1-5; CDR3 protein: ASSLEGAGNQPQH
V gene: TRBV10-3; clone size: NA; J gene: TRBJ1-6; CDR3 protein: AISGTANSPLH
V gene: TRBV5-5; clone size: NA; J gene: TRBJ1-2; CDR3 protein: ASSLIWAGGAGNYGYT
V gene: TRBV7-9; clone size: NA; J gene: TRBJ2-7; CDR3 protein: ASSFQGYEQY
V gene: TRBV4-3; clone size: NA; J gene: TRBJ1-4; CDR3 protein: ASSQAGGDRNEKLF
V gene: TRBV4-3; clone size: NA; J gene: TRBJ1-1; CDR3 protein: ASSQGVVLGQGSNTEAF
V gene: TRBV6-5; clone size: NA; J gene: TRBJ2-1; CDR3 protein: ASRPTGLTLEQF
V gene: TRBV4-3; clone size: few; J gene: TRBJ1-2; CDR3 protein: ASSPGGLSSGYT
V gene: TRBV10-1; clone size: NA; J gene: TRBJ2-1; CDR3 protein: ASSDIGGLSYNEQF
V gene: TRBV27; clone size: NA; J gene: TRBJ2-1; CDR3 protein: ASSLGLDSYNEQF
V gene: TRBV5-5; clone size: NA; J gene: TRBJ1-5; CDR3 protein: ASSRRGEEDQPQH
V gene: TRBV28; clone size: NA; J gene: TRBJ1-1; CDR3 protein: ASSATRLGTEAF
V gene: TRBV7-2; clone size: NA; J gene: TRBJ2-5; CDR3 protein: ASSYNRGGQTQY
V gene: TRBV11-2; clone size: NA; J gene: TRBJ1-1; CDR3 protein: ASSLLRGRSSNTEAF
V gene: TRBV7-9; clone size: NA; J gene: TRBJ2-5; CDR3 protein: ASSLGAGQETQY
V gene: TRBV19; clone size: NA; J gene: TRBJ1-1; CDR3 protein: ASIPPGGGYTEAF
V gene: TRBV11-2; clone size: NA; J gene: TRBJ1-1; CDR3 protein: ASSFADRGLNTEAF
V gene: TRBV5-1; clone size: NA; J gene: TRBJ2-7; CDR3 protein: ASSLGQSGDEQY
V gene: TRBV6-2/TRBV6-3; clone size: NA; J gene: TRBJ2-7; CDR3 protein: ASSYTGTNEQY
V gene: TRBV11-1; clone size: NA; J gene: TRBJ2-1; CDR3 protein: ASSPTAYNEQF
V gene: TRBV2; clone size: NA; J gene: TRBJ2-1; CDR3 protein: ASSPQRGPYNEQF
V gene: TRBV6-4; clone size: NA; J gene: TRBJ2-5; CDR3 protein: ASSEQGGETQY
V gene: TRBV27; clone size: NA; J gene: TRBJ2-7; CDR3 protein: ASSFANFPYEQY
V gene: TRBV30; clone size: NA; J gene: TRBJ2-3; CDR3 protein: AWGQGAGTDTQY
V gene: TRBV30; clone size: few; J gene: TRBJ1-2; CDR3 protein: AWSVRRQPFNGYT
V gene: TRBV2; clone size: NA; J gene: TRBJ1-6; CDR3 protein: ASGDFRQNNSPLH
V gene: TRBV11-1; clone size: NA; J gene: TRBJ1-2; CDR3 protein: ASSLLDRGYGYT
V gene: TRBV11-3; clone size: NA; J gene: TRBJ2-2; CDR3 protein: ASSPRPTGELF
V gene: TRBV13; clone size: NA; J gene: TRBJ2-7; CDR3 protein: ASSLGGTGATYEQY
V gene: TRBV15; clone size: NA; J gene: TRBJ1-3; CDR3 protein: ATSREAGGIGNTIY
V gene: TRBV7-2; clone size: NA; J gene: TRBJ2-5; CDR3 protein: ASSLGLAPSQETQY
V gene: TRBV7-9; clone size: NA; J gene: TRBJ1-6; CDR3 protein: ASSPRDRRNSPLH
V gene: TRBV19; clone size: few; J gene: TRBJ1-2; CDR3 protein: ASGPGTSPYGYT
V gene: TRBV18; clone size: NA; J gene: TRBJ2-7; CDR3 protein: ASSRNRGSYEQY
V gene: TRBV14; clone size: NA; J gene: TRBJ2-5; CDR3 protein: ASSQTGGAVETQY